The 17 T cell receptor beta chains below come from one sample, sequenced in a study of shared clonotypes between healthy human individuals. Repertoires were generated with immunoSEQ multiplex PCR, while TCRdb's copy carries only in-frame clones and drops some. In the table there are 2 million to 3 million clones, approximately 93% of which are singletons. Sequencing was carried out using naive CD4+ T cells from PBMCs. Described subset: CD45RA+ positively selected. These receptors all stem from a man younger than 30 in good health. Some clones in this sample may be carry-over from other donors' samples.

The chain joins TRBV25-1 to TRBJ2-5; a weak D match, TRBD1 (6 bases). This CDR3 comprises 14 residues. Germline CDR1 MGHDK, CDR2 SYGVNS. Trimming shortened V by 5 bases and J by 1 base, and 11 bases separated the two germline ends. The CDR3 sequence: CASSRAQGQETQYF. For the CDR3, the DNA is TGTGCCAGCAGTCGGGCACAGGGCCAAGAGACCCAGTACTTC.

The chain combines TRBV5-1 with TRBJ2-1, with TRBD1 as a possible D gene (8 bases). Trimming removed 4 bases at V and 9 bases at J, with 23 bases between. The length of the CDR3 is 16 residues. Germline lookup yields CDR1 SGHRS and CDR2 YFSETQ. CDR3: CASSPQGAGVASEQFF. The CDR3 region has the DNA TGCGCCAGCAGCCCCCAGGGGGCGGGAGTTGCTAGTGAGCAGTTCTTC.

The CDR3: CASSTTRGSQNTGELFF. In DNA form, the CDR3 reads TGTGCCAGCAGTACCACACGCGGCTCCCAGAACACCGGGGAGCTGTTTTTT. This chain uses TRBV28 with TRBJ2-2, with D hard to call. The germline CDR1 and CDR2 sequences are MDHEN and SYDVKM. Trimming pared 5 bases from V and 1 base from J, leaving 17 bases between. This CDR3 has 17 amino acids.

The chain uses TRBV19 and TRBJ1-2; possible D gene TRBD1, 5 bases. Germline V gene lookup returns CDR1 LNHDA and CDR2 SQIVND (reference sequence). This CDR3 is built from 14 residues. The V and J ends lost 3 bases and 8 bases respectively, with 16 bases between them. The CDR3 loop is CASSIQGTTGGYTF. The DNA for the CDR3 is TGTGCCAGTAGTATTCAAGGGACCACGGGGGGCTACACCTTC.

This clone was seen just once. The rearrangement links TRBV7-2 to TRBJ2-1; tentative D call: TRBD2 (5 bases). The CDR3 totals 14 residues. The V gene's germline CDR1 is SGHTA and CDR2 FQGNSA. The ends were cut back, 2 bases at V and 12 bases at J, with 17 bases in the middle. CDR3 nucleotide sequence: TGTGCCAGCAGCTTAAGGTTTCAGGCTAGCCCGCAGTTCTTC. This gives the protein CASSLRFQASPQFF.

This clone appeared once. CDR3 coding DNA: TGTGCCAGCAGCCCTACAGGGGGCGGTGAAAAACTGTTTTTT. Translation: CASSPTGGGEKLFF. The J gene is TRBJ1-4, the V gene TRBV5-4; 9 bases line up with TRBD1. Germline V gene sequence: CDR1 SGHNT, CDR2 YYREEE (reference sequence). Trimming at V came to 4 bases and at J to 7 bases, leaving 5 bases not matched to a gene. The CDR3 length is 14 residues.

The chain recombines TRBV5-1 with TRBJ1-1, with a tentative D call TRBD1 (5 bases). V lost 0 bases to trimming and J lost 4 bases, with 13 bases between them. Germline V gives CDR1 SGHRS, CDR2 YFSETQ. This CDR3 contains 15 residues. The CDR3 bases are TGCGCCAGCAGCTTGGAGGCCGTGGGGGGCACTGAAGCTTTCTTT. Protein product: CASSLEAVGGTEAFF.

The J gene is TRBJ2-1, the V gene TRBV5-1; 13 positions match TRBD2. After removal of 5 bases from V and 7 bases from J, the junction contained 6 bases not matched to a gene. Germline assignment: CDR1 SGHRS and CDR2 YFSETQ. The CDR3 spans 15 residues. The CDR3 DNA sequence: TGCGCCAGCAGACCACTAGCGGGAGGGCCGAATGAGCAGTTCTTC. Its translation: CASRPLAGGPNEQFF. Supplemented by reference TRBV5-1 and TRBJ2-1, the full variable domain reads KAGVTQTPRYLIKTRGQQVTLSCSPISGHRSVSWYQQTPGQGLQFLFEYFSETQRNKGNFPGRFSGRQFSNSRSEMNVSTLELGDSALYLCASRPLAGGPNEQFFGPGTRLTVL.

The V call is TRBV5-5, the J call TRBJ2-5, with TRBD1 matching 10 bases. CDR1 is SGHKS and CDR2 is YYEKEE in the germline V gene (reference sequence). The junction had 9 bases not matched to a gene; V was cut back by 7 bases and J by 3 bases. CDR3 length: 15 residues. The CDR3 DNA reads TGTGCCAGCGTCTTAAGGACAGGGGGGGAAGAGACCCAGTACTTC. The encoded protein is CASVLRTGGEETQYF. Full variable domain (remainder filled in from reference TRBV5-5 and TRBJ2-5): DAGVTQSPTHLIKTRGQQVTLRCSPISGHKSVSWYQQVLGQGPQFIFQYYEKEERGRGNFPDRFSARQFPNYSSELNVNALLLGDSALYLCASVLRTGGEETQYFGPGTRLLVL.

This clone has only a few counts. The genes are TRBV19 and TRBJ1-5; D not certain. The germline CDR1 and CDR2 sequences are LNHDA and SQIVND (reference sequence). The ends were cut back, 4 bases at V and 4 bases at J, with 8 bases in the middle. The CDR3 is made up of 13 amino acids. This CDR3 reads CASSREANQPQHF. As DNA, the CDR3 is TGTGCCAGTAGTAGGGAAGCTAATCAGCCCCAGCATTTT.

This clone was counted between two and nine times. The sample carries other DNA sequences with the same CDR3. This chain uses TRBV2 with TRBJ1-1; D unclear. The germline V gene has CDR1 SNHLY and CDR2 FYNNEI. V gave up 6 bases and J gave up 3 bases, with 11 bases separating them. CDR3 size: 13 residues. The CDR3 DNA reads TGTGCCAGCAGGGTATTTCAGGACACTGAAGCTTTCTTT. Protein sequence: CASRVFQDTEAFF.

This clone has only one observation. This sequence joins TRBV5-1 and TRBJ2-5; 11 nucleotides align to TRBD2. J gave up 4 bases and V 5 bases, and 7 bases lay outside the gene matches. The germline CDR1 and CDR2 sequences are SGHRS and YFSETQ. The length of the CDR3 is 15 residues. CDR3 nucleotide sequence: TGCGCCAGCAGTGGGCAACTAGCGGGAGTAGAGACCCAGTACTTC. Its translation: CASSGQLAGVETQYF.

The chain uses TRBV13 and TRBJ1-5; D may be TRBD1 (5 bases). The CDR3 spans 15 residues. Per the germline V gene, CDR1 is PRHDT and CDR2 is FYEKMQ (reference sequence). V was pared by 2 bases and J by 1 base, with 9 bases between. In DNA form, the CDR3 reads TGTGCCAGCAGCTTATCAGGGTTGAGCAATCAGCCCCAGCATTTT. It translates to CASSLSGLSNQPQHF.

The CDR3 region is CASTTPGRNTEAFF. For the CDR3, the DNA is TGTGCCAGCACCACTCCGGGGAGGAACACTGAAGCTTTCTTT. V gene TRBV28 combines with J gene TRBJ1-1; D gene unclear. Germline CDR1 MDHEN, CDR2 SYDVKM. V lost 7 bases, J lost 1 base, and 13 bases lay in between. The CDR3 consists of 14 residues. The full variable domain, its missing parts supplied by reference TRBV28 and TRBJ1-1, is DVKVTQSSRYLVKRTGEKVFLECVQDMDHENMFWYRQDPGLGLRLIYFSYDVKMKEKGDIPEGYSVSREKKERFSLILESASTNQTSMYLCASTTPGRNTEAFFGQGTRLTVV.

This rearrangement joins TRBV5-1 to TRBJ2-1, with 8 positions matching TRBD2. The CDR3 loop spans 15 amino acids. Germline lookup yields CDR1 SGHRS and CDR2 YFSETQ. V dropped 1 base and J dropped 9; count of bases not matched to a gene: 9. The CDR3 is CASSLSPGGPGEQFF. Written as DNA, the CDR3 is TGCGCCAGCAGCTTGTCTCCGGGAGGGCCGGGTGAGCAGTTCTTC.

V and J are TRBV29-1 and TRBJ2-5; 10 bases map to TRBD1. The CDR3 runs 15 residues. The germline V gene encodes CDR1 SQVTM and CDR2 ANQGSEA. V trimming: 4 bases; J trimming: 1 base; junction bases outside the gene matches: 6. The CDR3 reads CSVVRDRGLQETQYF. The CDR3 bases are TGCAGCGTTGTCCGGGACAGGGGCCTCCAAGAGACCCAGTACTTC.

The chain uses TRBV20-1 and TRBJ2-1, with no clear D. Trimming left V 3 bases short and J 6 bases short, with 6 bases between. Germline CDR1 DFQATT, CDR2 SNEGSKA (reference sequence). The CDR3 length is 11 residues. The CDR3 sequence: CSARGFNEQFF. For the CDR3, the DNA is TGCAGTGCTAGGGGATTCAATGAGCAGTTCTTC.